This T cell receptor beta chain was sequenced during a study of metastatic and nonmetastatic thyroid tumors. All patients reached thyroid surgery having received no treatment beforehand. The CDR3 consists of 13 residues. CDR1 and CDR2 from the germline V gene are SGHAT and FQNNGV. V lost 4 bases, J lost 7 bases, and 13 bases lay in between. TCRdb called clones again from the PCR reads with MiXCR. The profile shows about 40,000 clones, more than 9.5% of them singletons. This clone came up many times. The source is a female donor with papillary thyroid cancer or a benign thyroid nodule (not recorded which). Some clones in this sample may be carry-over from other donors' samples. Sequenced: blood. The V and J genes are TRBV11-2 and TRBJ2-5; possible D gene TRBD1, 5 bases. CDR3 sequence (DNA): TGTGCCAGCAGCTCAGGGCTGTGGTGGACCCAGTACTTC. Its translation: CASSSGLWWTQYF.